This T cell receptor (beta chain) is drawn from a study of CD4+ T cells in melanoma. Profiled with immunoSEQ multiplex PCR; TCRdb holds only in-frame clones, not every one. The table includes about 140,000 clones, around 90% detected once. Germline assignment: CDR1 KGHSH and CDR2 LQKENI. The CDR3 runs to 14 residues. With 3 bases clipped from V and 1 base from J, the junction kept 2 bases outside the gene matches. This rearrangement joins TRBV18 to TRBJ2-5, with 7 bases fitting TRBD1. This clonotype was sampled from a human donor with melanoma. CDR3 nucleotide sequence: TGTGCCAGCTCACCGGGACAGACCCAAGAGACCCAGTACTTC. Translated, it gives CASSPGQTQETQYF. Variable domain in full (rest from reference TRBV18 and TRBJ2-5): NAGVMQNPRHLVRRRGQEARLRCSPMKGHSHVYWYRQLPEEGLKFMVYLQKENIIDESGMPKERFSAEFPKEGPSILRIQQVVRGDSAAYFCASSPGQTQETQYFGPGTRLLVL.